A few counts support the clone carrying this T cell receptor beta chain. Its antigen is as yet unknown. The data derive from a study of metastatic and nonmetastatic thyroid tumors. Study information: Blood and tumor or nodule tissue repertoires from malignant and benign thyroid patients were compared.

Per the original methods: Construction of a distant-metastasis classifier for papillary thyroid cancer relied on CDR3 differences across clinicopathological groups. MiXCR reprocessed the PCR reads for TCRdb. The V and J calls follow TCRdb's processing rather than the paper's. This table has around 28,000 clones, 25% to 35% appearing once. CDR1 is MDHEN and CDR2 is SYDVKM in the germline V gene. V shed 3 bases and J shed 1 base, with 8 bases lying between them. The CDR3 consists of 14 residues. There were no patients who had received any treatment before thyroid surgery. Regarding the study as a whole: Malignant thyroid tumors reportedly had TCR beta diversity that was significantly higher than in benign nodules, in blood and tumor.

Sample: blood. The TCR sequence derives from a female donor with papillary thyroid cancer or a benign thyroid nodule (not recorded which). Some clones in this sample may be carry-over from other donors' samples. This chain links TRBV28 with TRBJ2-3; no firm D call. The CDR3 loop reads CASSFVAGTDTQYF. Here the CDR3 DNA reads TGTGCCAGCAGTTTTGTCGCTGGCACAGATACGCAGTATTTT.